The 6 T cell receptor beta chains in this list originate from one sample, sequenced in a study of T cells in Graves' hyperthyroidism and ophthalmopathy (dated 2019 in TCRdb). Libraries were made using multiplex PCR. Sequencing instrument: Illumina HiSeq 2000. Amplification of TCR beta CDR3 regions was carried out from RNA transcripts. A first-round RT-PCR of the TCR CDR3 used the HTBI primer set with the Qiagen OneStep RT-PCR kit. The public sequencing data were trimmed at Q25 with fastp and processed into clonotypes with MiXCR by TCRdb, which kept only in-frame beta chains. Here each entry gathers all rows of one CDR3 protein and keeps the most common genes and DNA. The sample has hundreds of thousands of distinct CDR3 sequences on record, approximately 15% of them singletons. About 3.5% of the sample lies in the top ten. Sequenced: blood. These TCRs come from a woman between 40 and 55 years old with Graves' ophthalmopathy.

This clonotype appeared a few times. A read error may explain this, as a much larger clone is one base away. V gene TRBV10-3 combines with J gene TRBJ2-7; no firm D call. Trimming removed 4 bases from V and 5 bases from J, with 18 bases in between. CDR3 size: 15 residues. Germline values: CDR1 ENHRY, CDR2 SYGVKD. The CDR3 coding sequence is TGTGCCATCAGTGTGACGACCACAATCATCAACGAGCAGTACTTC. Its translation: CAISVTTTIINEQYF.

The V call is TRBV7-3, the J call TRBJ2-1; the D gene is possibly TRBD2 (6 bases). This CDR3 region has 15 residues. V was clipped by 5 bases and J by 3 bases, with 14 bases between them. Germline-derived CDR1 and CDR2 are SGHTA and FQGTGA. The DNA of the CDR3 is TGTGCCAGCAGCCCCTCGGGAGACAGCTACAATGAGCAGTTCTTC. It codes for CASSPSGDSYNEQFF.

The rearrangement joins TRBV6-1 to TRBJ2-3, with D maybe TRBD2 (7 bases). In germline, CDR1 is MNHNS, CDR2 SASEGT. CDR3 length: 16 residues. V lost 6 bases and J 1 base, leaving 17 bases between the germline ends. Here the CDR3 DNA reads TGTGCCAGCAGGCCCCGGGGGGCGCGTGGCACAGATACGCAGTATTTT. Translating it yields CASRPRGARGTDTQYF.

This clonotype was found a few times. Here the CDR3 DNA reads TGTGCCAGCTCACCATTACAGCCGAACACTGAAGCTTTCTTT. The encoded protein is CASSPLQPNTEAFF. The V gene is TRBV18, the J gene TRBJ1-1; D unresolved. CDR3 length: 14 amino acids. V lost 2 bases and J lost 1, with 8 bases in between. Germline V gene data show CDR1 as KGHSH and CDR2 as LQKENI.

This clonotype was detected a few times. V and J are TRBV28 and TRBJ1-5, with TRBD1 matching over 10 bases. The CDR3 is 14 residues long. With 9 bases clipped from V and 5 bases from J, the junction kept 7 bases outside the gene matches. The germline CDR1 and CDR2 sequences are MDHEN and SYDVKM. This chain's CDR3 is CASSDRGKYQPQHF. CDR3 sequence (DNA): TGTGCCAGTTCGGACAGGGGGAAGTATCAGCCCCAGCATTTT.

J is TRBJ2-7 and V is TRBV2; D unclear. Germline V CDR1 and CDR2: SNHLY, FYNNEI. The CDR3 length is 15 residues. The V and J ends lost 3 bases and 6 bases respectively, with 18 bases between them. CDR3 loop: CASSDRASGVVEQYF. The DNA of the CDR3 is TGTGCCAGCAGTGATAGAGCTTCTGGGGTGGTCGAGCAGTACTTC. The full variable domain, with the rest looked up from reference TRBV2 and TRBJ2-7, is EPEVTQTPSHQVTQMGQEVILRCVPISNHLYFYWYRQILGQKVEFLVSFYNNEISEKSEIFDDQFSVERPDGSNFTLKIRSTKLEDSAMYFCASSDRASGVVEQYFGPGTRLTVT.